Listed here are 25 T cell receptor beta chains from one sample, sequenced in a study of response to subunit inactivated influenza vaccine. One entry per CDR3 protein results from TCRdb running MiXCR on the RT-PCR reads. The table records around 480,000 distinct CDR3 sequences, approximately 9.9% of them present only once. Source: PBMCs from blood, taken 40 to 50 days after vaccination. The receptors derive from a man in his forties or fifties who received an inactivated influenza vaccine.

This chain uses TRBV20-1 with TRBJ2-1, with 7 bases aligning to TRBD2. Germline trimming cut 3 bases from V and 7 bases from J; bases unmatched to any gene: 6. Germline assignment: CDR1 DFQATT and CDR2 SNEGSKA (reference sequence). The CDR3 length is 13 residues. The CDR3 loop is CSARSGNGNEQFF. The CDR3 DNA is TGCAGTGCTAGGAGCGGGAACGGAAATGAGCAGTTCTTC.

This clonotype was detected ten times or more. This chain connects TRBV9 to TRBJ1-6; no definite D call. V lost 4 bases and J 10 bases, leaving 15 bases between the germline ends. The CDR3 has 14 amino acids. Germline lookup yields CDR1 SGDLS and CDR2 YYNGEE. CDR3 coding DNA: TGTGCCAGCAGCTCTTCCACGGCTTGGTCACCCCTCCACTTT. Amino acids: CASSSSTAWSPLHF.

The chain employs TRBV5-4 and TRBJ2-2; D not resolved. Trimming left V 0 bases short and J 7 bases short, with 7 bases between. The CDR3 extends over 13 amino acids. In germline, CDR1 is SGHNT, CDR2 YYREEE (reference sequence). CDR3 in DNA: TGTGCCAGCAGCTTGGAGCAGATCGGGGAGCTGTTTTTT. This gives the protein CASSLEQIGELFF.

There are a few counts of this clonotype. The chain couples TRBV4-3 to TRBJ1-6; unclear D gene. Germline-derived CDR1 and CDR2 are LGHNA and YSLEER. The V and J ends lost 0 bases and 7 bases respectively, with 7 bases between them. This CDR3 has 14 amino acids. CDR3 region: CASSQDSWNSPLHF. CDR3 nucleotides: TGCGCCAGCAGCCAAGATAGTTGGAATTCACCCCTCCACTTT.

This clonotype occurred a few times. Here the CDR3 reads CASSLGQVISGNTIYF. The CDR3 DNA reads as TGTGCCAGCAGCTTAGGACAGGTGATCTCTGGAAACACCATATATTTT. This sequence joins TRBV11-2 and TRBJ1-3; a weak D match, TRBD1 (6 bases). The CDR3 has 16 residues. Germline V CDR1 and CDR2: SGHAT, FQNNGV. V shed 1 base and J shed 0 bases, with 10 bases lying between them.

This clonotype was picked up a small number of times. The rearrangement links TRBV6-4 to TRBJ2-1, with D perhaps TRBD1 or TRBD2 (6 bases each). The CDR3 runs to 15 residues. Germline CDR1 is MRHNA and CDR2 is SNTAGT. Trimming stripped 4 bases from V and 4 bases from J, with 14 bases between. CDR3 loop: CASSAEGGPYNEQFF. The CDR3 DNA follows: TGTGCCAGCAGTGCGGAGGGGGGCCCTTACAATGAGCAGTTCTTC.

A few counts support this clonotype. V usage is TRBV7-8 and J usage is TRBJ1-5; possibly TRBD1 for D (5 bases). Trimming pared 0 bases from V and 2 bases from J, leaving 14 bases between. The CDR3 runs to 17 residues. The germline V gene encodes CDR1 SGHVS and CDR2 FQNEAQ. CDR3 nucleotide sequence: TGTGCCAGCAGCTTAGCAGGGACGGGAGGGGGCAATCAGCCCCAGCATTTT. Amino acids: CASSLAGTGGGNQPQHF.

This clonotype was seen a few times. The chain is built from TRBV27 and TRBJ2-1; D perhaps matches TRBD2 (7 bases). In germline, CDR1 is MNHEY, CDR2 SMNVEV (reference sequence). The CDR3 consists of 17 residues. V shed 10 bases and J shed 4 bases, with 26 bases lying between them. For the CDR3, the DNA is TGTGCCACCGGGGGCGCCCTGGGCGGGAGTTCGTACAATGAGCAGTTCTTC. Protein sequence: CATGGALGGSSYNEQFF.

This clonotype turned up a few times. The rearrangement uses TRBV5-1 and TRBJ2-3; 8 positions match TRBD1. The CDR3 runs 15 residues. Looked up from germline, CDR1 is SGHRS and CDR2 is YFSETQ. With 0 bases clipped from V and 6 bases from J, the junction kept 6 bases outside the gene matches. The CDR3 reads CASSLVGQGSDTQYF. CDR3 in DNA: TGCGCCAGCAGCTTGGTAGGACAGGGCTCTGATACGCAGTATTTT.

This clonotype was recorded many times. The V call is TRBV24-1, the J call TRBJ1-2, with D possibly TRBD1 on 6 matching bases. In germline, CDR1 is KGHDR, CDR2 SFDVKD. The CDR3 totals 13 residues. V was trimmed by 5 bases and J by 4 bases, leaving 10 bases between them. The CDR3 here is CATSGGQRYGYTF. The CDR3 DNA sequence: TGTGCCACCAGTGGGGGGCAGCGCTATGGCTACACCTTC.

This clonotype was observed many times. The chain links TRBV7-9 to TRBJ1-4; possibly TRBD1 for D (5 bases). The CDR3 has 14 residues. Trimming shortened V by 7 bases and J by 2 bases, and 11 bases separated the two germline ends. The germline gives CDR1 SEHNR, CDR2 FQNEAQ (reference sequence). CDR3 coding DNA: TGTGCCAGCACCAGGGCCGGGACTAATGAAAAACTGTTTTTT. This codes for CASTRAGTNEKLFF.

This clonotype was observed at least ten times. This sequence joins TRBV7-9 and TRBJ1-5, with 9 bases fitting TRBD1. The J segment lost 4 bases and the V segment lost 5 bases, leaving 3 bases of the junction unmatched. The CDR3 extends over 14 amino acids. Per the germline V gene, CDR1 is SEHNR and CDR2 is FQNEAQ (reference sequence). For the CDR3, the DNA is TGTGCCAGCAGCCAGGGGACAGGGAATCAGCCCCAGCATTTT. Translated: CASSQGTGNQPQHF. Full variable domain (remainder filled in from reference TRBV7-9 and TRBJ1-5): DTGVSQNPRHKITKRGQNVTFRCDPISEHNRLYWYRQTLGQGPEFLTYFQNEAQLEKSRLLSDRFSAERPKGSFSTLEIQRTEQGDSAMYLCASSQGTGNQPQHFGDGTRLSIL.

The chain combines TRBV10-3 with TRBJ1-2; TRBD1 matches 7 bases. The CDR3 has 14 residues. V shed 6 bases, J shed 4 bases, and the junction held 8 bases outside the gene matches. Germline loops: CDR1 ENHRY, CDR2 SYGVKD. The CDR3 DNA sequence: TGTGCCATCAGGGGGACAGCTGAATCCTATGGCTACACCTTC. Its translation: CAIRGTAESYGYTF.

This clonotype has ten or more counts. This chain links TRBV20-1 with TRBJ1-1, with D tentatively TRBD1 (5 bases). The CDR3 is 16 residues long. Trimming cost V 0 bases and J 0 bases, with 14 bases left between them. The germline gives CDR1 DFQATT, CDR2 SNEGSKA (reference sequence). This chain's CDR3 is CSARDPRAGMNTEAFF. The DNA for the CDR3 is TGCAGTGCTAGAGATCCCCGGGCAGGGATGAACACTGAAGCTTTCTTT.

This clonotype was seen many times. The rearrangement links TRBV12-3 or TRBV12-4 to TRBJ1-5; 8 positions agree with TRBD1. This CDR3 has 14 amino acids. The J segment lost 2 bases and the V segment lost 4 bases, leaving 1 base of the junction unmatched. The CDR3, as DNA: TGTGCCAGCAGTTCGGGACAGGGCAATCAGCCCCAGCATTTT. Protein: CASSSGQGNQPQHF.

This clonotype was recorded a few times. The gene calls are TRBV12-3 or TRBV12-4 and TRBJ2-3, with no clear D. Trimming pared 6 bases from V and 2 bases from J, leaving 9 bases between. The CDR3 has 13 amino acids. This CDR3 reads CASRAPDTDTQYF. The CDR3 coding sequence is TGTGCCAGCAGGGCACCAGACACAGATACGCAGTATTTT.

The gene calls are TRBV28 and TRBJ2-3; D gene unclear. There are 15 residues in the CDR3. CDR1 and CDR2 (germline): MDHEN, SYDVKM. V was trimmed by 3 bases and J by 1 base, leaving 11 bases between them. DNA of the CDR3: TGTGCCAGCAGTTTTGGTGGGATTGGCACAGATACGCAGTATTTT. This gives the protein CASSFGGIGTDTQYF.

V gene TRBV6-2 or TRBV6-3 combines with J gene TRBJ2-1; D may match TRBD1 or TRBD2 (5 bases each). Between the trimmed V and J ends, which lost 5 bases and 9 bases, there was a span of 17 bases. CDR1 is MNHEY, CDR2 SVGEGT, per germline. The CDR3 spans 14 residues. The CDR3 DNA is TGTGCCAGCAGTCGTCCTCCGGGACCCAGTGAGCAGTTCTTC. It codes for CASSRPPGPSEQFF.

A few counts support this clonotype. V gene TRBV27 combines with J gene TRBJ2-7; TRBD1 matches at 12 bases. The CDR3 totals 14 residues. Unmatched junction bases numbered 1, after V lost 2 bases and J lost 5 bases. Germline V gene sequence: CDR1 MNHEY, CDR2 SMNVEV (reference sequence). CDR3 in amino acids: CASSLGTGGHEQYF. Here the CDR3 DNA reads TGTGCCAGCAGTTTAGGGACAGGGGGCCACGAGCAGTACTTC.

This clonotype showed up just a few times. This chain links TRBV7-9 with TRBJ2-7, with D unclear. The CDR3 length is 12 residues. Per the germline V gene, CDR1 is SEHNR and CDR2 is FQNEAQ (reference sequence). Trimming cost V 5 bases and J 5 bases, with 10 bases left between them. CDR3 DNA sequence: TGTGCCAGCAGCCCCAGGACCCACGAGCAGTACTTC. Amino acids: CASSPRTHEQYF.

V gene TRBV20-1 combines with J gene TRBJ1-5, with no clear D. CDR1 DFQATT and CDR2 SNEGSKA come from the germline V gene (reference sequence). CDR3 length: 15 amino acids. With 3 bases removed from V and 1 base from J, the gap between germline ends came to 13 bases. The CDR3 region is CSARVGSDSNQPQHF. In nucleotides, the CDR3 is TGCAGTGCTAGGGTTGGGTCAGACAGCAATCAGCCCCAGCATTTT.

On this clonotype itself: One end of the junction varies from germline; a read error may be responsible. The chain uses TRBV20-1 and TRBJ2-7; 10 bases line up with TRBD2. The CDR3 sequence is 16 residues long. CDR1 is DFQATT, CDR2 SNEGSKA, per germline (reference sequence). CDR3 DNA sequence: TGCTGTGCTAGAGATTTGAGCGGGAGGGCCCCCTACGAGCAGTACTTC. Protein product: CCARDLSGRAPYEQYF.

Only a few counts were recorded for this clonotype. As DNA, the CDR3 is TGTGCCAGCAGTCCGCACCAAAGAGCCTACGAGCAGTACTTC. It translates to CASSPHQRAYEQYF. The genes are TRBV12-3 or TRBV12-4 and TRBJ2-7, with D hard to call. CDR3 length: 14 residues. Trimming removed 5 bases at V and 2 bases at J, with 13 bases between.

This clonotype showed up just a few times. This chain connects TRBV3-1 to TRBJ2-7; 7 bases map to TRBD1. Germline CDR1 is LGHDT and CDR2 is YNNKEL (reference sequence). The CDR3 contains 13 residues. Trimming removed 3 bases from V and 8 bases from J; junction bases left unmatched: 7. Written as DNA, the CDR3 is TGTGCCAGCAGCCACGGTCGACAGGGAAAGCAGTACTTC. Its translation is CASSHGRQGKQYF.

This clonotype occurred a few times. The CDR3 sequence is CASSQVAGEIYEQYF. In DNA form, the CDR3 reads TGTGCCAGCAGCCAAGTGGCGGGAGAGATCTACGAGCAGTACTTC. This chain uses TRBV4-2 with TRBJ2-7; 7 bases line up with TRBD2. The CDR3 runs to 15 residues. J was trimmed by 3 bases and V by 1 base; bases with no gene match: 6. Germline CDR1 LGHNA, CDR2 YNFKEQ.